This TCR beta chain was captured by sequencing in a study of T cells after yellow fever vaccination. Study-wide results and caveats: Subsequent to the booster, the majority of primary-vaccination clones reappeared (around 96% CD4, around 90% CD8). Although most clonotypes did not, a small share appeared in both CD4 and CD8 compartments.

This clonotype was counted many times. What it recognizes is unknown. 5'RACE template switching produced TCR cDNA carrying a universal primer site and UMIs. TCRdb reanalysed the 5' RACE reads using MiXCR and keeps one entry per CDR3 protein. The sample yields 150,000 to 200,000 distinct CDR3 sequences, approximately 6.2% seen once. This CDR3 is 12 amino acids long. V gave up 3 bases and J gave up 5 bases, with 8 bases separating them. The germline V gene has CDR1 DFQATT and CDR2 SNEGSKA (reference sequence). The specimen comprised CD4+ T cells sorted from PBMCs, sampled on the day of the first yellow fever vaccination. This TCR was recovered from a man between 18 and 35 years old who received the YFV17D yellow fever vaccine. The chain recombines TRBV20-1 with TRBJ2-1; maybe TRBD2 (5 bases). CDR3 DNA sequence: TGCAGTGCTAGGTTCGGGGACAATGAGCAGTTCTTC. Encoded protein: CSARFGDNEQFF.